The subject of this entry is one TCR beta chain. This clonotype was seen ten or more times. Its specific antigen is unknown. Base qualities are not at hand, and no much larger clone is one base apart. What the treatment or condition label conveys for this sample: allogeneic hematopoietic cell transplantation with graft depleted of TCRalphabeta T cells and CD19 B cells. The children who served as transplant recipients had been given grafts of TCRalphabeta/CD19-depleted allogeneic hematopoietic cells. These data come from a study of T-cell reconstitution after alpha-beta-depleted transplantation in children (dated by TCRdb to 2015 to 2016). For the study in its entirety: The study quantitatively tracked T-cell immune reconstitution after TCRalphabeta/CD19-depleted allogeneic hematopoietic cell transplantation in children using TCR repertoire profiling. General conclusions and limits of the study: The frequencies of hyperexpanded clones fell over the following months, and after one year, T-cell counts and TCRbeta diversity were mostly attributed to newly produced T cells. In some patients, high TCRbeta diversity at day 60 was attributed to recipient T cells and intrathymic progenitors that had survived conditioning. The apparently early alphabetaT-cell count recovery about two months after transplant was reportedly dependent on only several hundred rapidly expanded clones derived from non-depleted graft cells.

Library method: PCR. The sequencer was an Illumina HiSeq 2500. Molecular barcoding was employed in the preparation of TCR libraries, with unique molecular identifiers being used to normalize TCRbeta repertoire quantification. TCRdb passed the public sequencing reads through fastp at Q25 and MiXCR, retaining productive beta sequences. Identical CDR3 proteins give one entry, which carries the most common genes and DNA. Across this sample there are 450,000 to 600,000 distinct CDR3 sequences, with more than 9% seen only once. The ten largest clones represent 2% to 2.5% of the sample. Sequencing used PBMCs, obtained before TCRalphabeta/CD19-depleted stem cell transplant. This clonotype originated in a child aged 2 to 10 with inherited bone marrow failure, due to receive a stem cell transplant.

The bases read TGTGCCAGCAGCTCTCCGGGACTAGCGCTAGGATACAATGAGCAGTTCTTC. Its protein is CASSSPGLALGYNEQFF. The V gene is TRBV7-9 and the J gene is TRBJ2-1, and TRBD2 aligns with 10 junction nucleotides. V loses 4 bases at its end and J loses 4 bases; junction bases beyond the gene matches: 10. The CDR3 spans 17 residues, from the cysteine through the phenylalanine. The CDR3 DNA has 51 bases and is translated from base 1. The germline V gene encodes CDR1 SEHNR and CDR2 FQNEAQ (reference sequence).